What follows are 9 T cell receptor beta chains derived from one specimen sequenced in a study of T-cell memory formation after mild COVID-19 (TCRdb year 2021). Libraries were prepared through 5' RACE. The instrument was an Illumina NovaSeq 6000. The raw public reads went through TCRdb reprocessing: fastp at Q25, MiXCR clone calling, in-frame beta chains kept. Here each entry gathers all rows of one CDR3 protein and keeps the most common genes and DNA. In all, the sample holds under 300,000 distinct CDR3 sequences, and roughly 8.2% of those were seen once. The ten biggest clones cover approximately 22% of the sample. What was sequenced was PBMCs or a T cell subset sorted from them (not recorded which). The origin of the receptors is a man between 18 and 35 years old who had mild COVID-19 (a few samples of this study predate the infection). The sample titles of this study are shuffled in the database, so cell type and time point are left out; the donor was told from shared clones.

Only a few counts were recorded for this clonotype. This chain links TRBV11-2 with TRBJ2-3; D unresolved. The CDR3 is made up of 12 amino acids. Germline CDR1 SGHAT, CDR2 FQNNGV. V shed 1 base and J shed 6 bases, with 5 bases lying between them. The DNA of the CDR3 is TGTGCCAGCAGCTTAGTCCGGGATACGCAGTATTTT. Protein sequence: CASSLVRDTQYF.

The CDR3 DNA is TGCGCCAGCAGCAATGAGCAGTTCTTC. This sequence encodes CASSNEQFF. The V gene is TRBV5-1, the J gene TRBJ2-1, with unresolved D. CDR1 is SGHRS, CDR2 YFSETQ, per germline. This CDR3 has 9 residues. V lost 4 bases and J lost 7, with 0 bases in between.

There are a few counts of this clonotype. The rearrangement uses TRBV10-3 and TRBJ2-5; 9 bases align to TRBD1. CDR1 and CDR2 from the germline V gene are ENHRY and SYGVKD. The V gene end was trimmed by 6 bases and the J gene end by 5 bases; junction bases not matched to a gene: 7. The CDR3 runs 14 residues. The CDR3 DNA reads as TGTGCCATCAGCTGGGACAGGGTGAGGGAGACCCAGTACTTC. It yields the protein CAISWDRVRETQYF.

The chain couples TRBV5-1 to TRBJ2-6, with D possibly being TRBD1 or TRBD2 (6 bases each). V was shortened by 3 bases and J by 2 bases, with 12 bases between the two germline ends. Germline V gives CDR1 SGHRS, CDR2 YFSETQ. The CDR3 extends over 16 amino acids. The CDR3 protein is CASSWRRGAGANVLTF. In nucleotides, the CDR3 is TGCGCCAGCAGCTGGCGGAGGGGGGCTGGGGCCAACGTCCTGACTTTC.

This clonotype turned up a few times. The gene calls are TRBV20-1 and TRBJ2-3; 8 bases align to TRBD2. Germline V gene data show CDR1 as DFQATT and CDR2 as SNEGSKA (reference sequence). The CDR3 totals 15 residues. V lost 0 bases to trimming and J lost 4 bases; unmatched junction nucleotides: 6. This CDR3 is CSARDGAGGPDTQYF. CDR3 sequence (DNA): TGCAGTGCTAGAGATGGGGCGGGGGGCCCAGATACGCAGTATTTT.

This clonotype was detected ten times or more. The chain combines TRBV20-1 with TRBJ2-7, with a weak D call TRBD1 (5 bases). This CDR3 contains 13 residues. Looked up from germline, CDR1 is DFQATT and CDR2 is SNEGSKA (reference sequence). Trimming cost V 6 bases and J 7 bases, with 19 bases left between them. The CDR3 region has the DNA TGCAGTGCCACGTTGGGCAGGGATGTTGAGCAGTACTTC. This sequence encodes CSATLGRDVEQYF.

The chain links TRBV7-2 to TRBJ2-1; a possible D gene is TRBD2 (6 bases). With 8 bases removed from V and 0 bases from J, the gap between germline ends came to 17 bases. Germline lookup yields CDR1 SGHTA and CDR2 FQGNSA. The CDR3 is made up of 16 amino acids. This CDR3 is CASRAAGLSSYNEQFF. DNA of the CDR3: TGTGCCAGCCGGGCGGCGGGGCTAAGCTCCTACAATGAGCAGTTCTTC.

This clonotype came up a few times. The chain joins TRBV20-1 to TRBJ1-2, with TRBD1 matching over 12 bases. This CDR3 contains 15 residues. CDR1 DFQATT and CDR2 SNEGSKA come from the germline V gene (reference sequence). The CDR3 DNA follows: TGCAGAGCCCGGGACAGGGGGCGGGGAAGCTATGGCTACACCTTC. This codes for CRARDRGRGSYGYTF.

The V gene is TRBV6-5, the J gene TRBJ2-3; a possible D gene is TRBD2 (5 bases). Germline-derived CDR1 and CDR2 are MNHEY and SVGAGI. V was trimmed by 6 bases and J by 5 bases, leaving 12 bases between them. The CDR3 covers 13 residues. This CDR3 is CASRDFPVDTQYF. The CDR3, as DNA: TGTGCCAGCAGGGACTTCCCCGTAGATACGCAGTATTTT.